This TCR beta chain emerged from a study of blood T cell repertoires in COVID-19. Original handling: Reference gene primer amplification gave nucleated cell count estimates. Data came from immunoSEQ multiplex PCR; TCRdb stores just in-frame clones and leaves some out. V and J calls and clone size come straight from that table; D and trimming were deduced from the DNA. The sample includes over 350,000 clones, 91% of them seen just once. Living in about 25 US areas, the participants were between about 18 and 100 years of age. Germline V CDR1 and CDR2: SSHAT, FNYEAQ (reference sequence). The CDR3 consists of 15 residues. As concerns this clone: Germline is not matched at one junction end, which may reflect a read error.

Sequencing was done on a sample of PBMCs or T cells enriched from blood (not recorded which). This receptor was taken from a woman aged 40 to 50 who had been exposed to COVID-19. This sequence joins TRBV7-7 and TRBJ1-6; 9 nucleotides match TRBD1. CDR3 sequence reads: CASSSPGTGYSPLHF. CDR3 DNA sequence: TGTGCTAGCAGCTCACCCGGGACAGGGTATTCACCCCTCCACTTT.